Shown below are 10 T cell receptor beta chains from a single sample sequenced in a study of CD8 T cells in Susac syndrome (dated by TCRdb to the late 2010s). Library preparation was by the immunoSEQ multiplex PCR assay. RNA was extracted with the RNeasy kit and 0.5 to 1 ug was reverse transcribed using random hexamers. The raw public reads went through TCRdb reprocessing: fastp at Q25, MiXCR clone calling, in-frame beta chains kept. Identical CDR3 proteins give one entry, which carries the most common genes and DNA. The sample table records some 120,000 distinct CDR3 sequences; roughly 94% of these occur just once. The top ten constitute more than 0.09% of the sample. Input material: CD4+ T cells from PBMCs. These receptors all stem from a human donor in good health.

The chain carries TRBV5-1 and TRBJ2-7; 7 nucleotides match TRBD2. Germline V gene data show CDR1 as SGHRS and CDR2 as YFSETQ. J was trimmed by 6 bases and V by 4 bases; bases with no gene match: 10. The CDR3 contains 14 residues. CDR3 bases: TGCGCCAGCAGCGCCGGCAGCGGGAATTCCGAGCAGTACTTC. It yields the protein CASSAGSGNSEQYF.

This chain joins TRBV14 and TRBJ2-1; TRBD2 might be the D (6 bases). The CDR3 extends over 16 amino acids. CDR1 is SGHDN and CDR2 is FVKESK in the germline V gene. Between the trimmed V and J ends, which lost 4 bases and 7 bases, there was a span of 20 bases. CDR3 nucleotides: TGTGCCAGCAGCCGTAGAGTTGGGGGAGGTTTGAATGAGCAGTTCTTC. Protein: CASSRRVGGGLNEQFF. The full variable domain, its missing parts supplied by reference TRBV14 and TRBJ2-1, is EAGVTQFPSHSVIEKGQTVTLRCDPISGHDNLYWYRRVMGKEIKFLLHFVKESKQDESGMPNNRFLAERTGGTYSTLKVQPAELEDSGVYFCASSRRVGGGLNEQFFGPGTRLTVL.

J is TRBJ1-2 and V is TRBV28, with 7 nucleotides matching TRBD1. Germline CDR1 and CDR2: MDHEN and SYDVKM. J was trimmed by 4 bases and V by 4 bases; bases with no gene match: 9. This CDR3 region has 15 residues. The CDR3 DNA follows: TGTGCCAGCAGTTCCTCAGGGGGAGTTAGCTATGGCTACACCTTC. This sequence encodes CASSSSGGVSYGYTF.

The J gene is TRBJ1-5, the V gene TRBV30, with D possibly matching TRBD1 (5 bases). The CDR3 is 14 residues long. The V end lost 1 base, the J end lost 0 bases, and 7 bases lay between the germline ends. Germline-derived CDR1 and CDR2 are GTSNPN and SVGIG (reference sequence). CDR3 nucleotides: TGTGCCTGGAGTGAAGGGGATAGCAATCAGCCCCAGCATTTT. Translated, it gives CAWSEGDSNQPQHF. Supplemented by reference TRBV30 and TRBJ1-5, the full variable domain reads SQTIHQWPATLVQPVGSPLSLECTVEGTSNPNLYWYRQAAGRGLQLLFYSVGIGQISSEVPQNLSASRPQDRQFILSSKKLLLSDSGFYLCAWSEGDSNQPQHFGDGTRLSIL.

The rearrangement uses TRBV24-1 and TRBJ2-1; TRBD1 might be the D (5 bases). From germline, CDR1 is KGHDR and CDR2 SFDVKD. The CDR3 runs to 13 residues. Deletions cut 5 bases from V and 2 bases from J, with 6 bases between. The CDR3 nucleotides read TGTGCCACCAGTGGACAGCCCTACAATGAGCAGTTCTTC. Amino acids: CATSGQPYNEQFF.

The chain is built from TRBV24-1 and TRBJ1-1, with a weak D call TRBD1 (6 bases). The V gene lost 5 bases and the J gene lost 4 bases, with 13 bases spanning the gap. The CDR3 consists of 14 residues. The germline V gene has CDR1 KGHDR and CDR2 SFDVKD. DNA of the CDR3: TGTGCCACCAGTGTGGGGGCCCAGAGCACTGAAGCTTTCTTT. Translating gives CATSVGAQSTEAFF.

This clonotype was seen once. The rearrangement joins TRBV30 to TRBJ1-3; D gene uncertain. Germline V gene data show CDR1 as GTSNPN and CDR2 as SVGIG (reference sequence). V was clipped by 0 bases and J by 4 bases, with 7 bases between them. This CDR3 comprises 13 residues. CDR3 sequence: CAWSVISGNTIYF. The CDR3 DNA is TGTGCCTGGAGTGTAATTTCGGGAAACACCATATATTTT. The variable domain in full, completed from reference TRBV30 and TRBJ1-3, reads SQTIHQWPATLVQPVGSPLSLECTVEGTSNPNLYWYRQAAGRGLQLLFYSVGIGQISSEVPQNLSASRPQDRQFILSSKKLLLSDSGFYLCAWSVISGNTIYFGEGSWLTVV.

The chain recombines TRBV19 with TRBJ2-3, with 7 bases identical to TRBD2. This CDR3 comprises 16 residues. Unmatched junction bases numbered 8, after V lost 5 bases and J lost 0 bases. Germline assignment: CDR1 LNHDA and CDR2 SQIVND (reference sequence). The DNA of the CDR3 is TGTGCCAGTAGTGGCTCAGGGAGGGGAAGCACAGATACGCAGTATTTT. The encoded protein is CASSGSGRGSTDTQYF.

This chain connects TRBV19 to TRBJ2-1; 9 bases line up with TRBD2. The germline gives CDR1 LNHDA, CDR2 SQIVND (reference sequence). This CDR3 is built from 14 residues. The V and J ends lost 7 bases and 2 bases, in that order; junction bases with no gene match: 3. CDR3 coding DNA: TGTGCCAGTACGCGGGAGGGCCCCTACAATGAGCAGTTCTTC. It codes for CASTREGPYNEQFF.

CDR3 sequence: CASSFSSYGTNEQFF. CDR3 bases: TGTGCCAGCAGCTTCTCATCATACGGGACTAATGAGCAGTTCTTC. The chain is built from TRBV7-3 and TRBJ2-1, with TRBD2 as a possible D gene (6 bases). From germline, CDR1 is SGHTA and CDR2 FQGTGA. The V and J ends lost 3 bases and 7 bases respectively, with 16 bases between them. The CDR3 consists of 15 residues.